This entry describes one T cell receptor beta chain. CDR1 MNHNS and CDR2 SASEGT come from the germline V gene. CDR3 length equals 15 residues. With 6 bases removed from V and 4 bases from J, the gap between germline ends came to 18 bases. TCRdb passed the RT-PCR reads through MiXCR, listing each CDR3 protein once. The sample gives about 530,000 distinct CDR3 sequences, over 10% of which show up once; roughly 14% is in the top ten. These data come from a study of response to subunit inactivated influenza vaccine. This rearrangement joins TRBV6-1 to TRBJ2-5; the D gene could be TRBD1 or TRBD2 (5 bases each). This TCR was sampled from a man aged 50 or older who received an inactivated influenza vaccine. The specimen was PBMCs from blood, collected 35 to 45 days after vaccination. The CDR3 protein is CASSPIPDSGETQYF. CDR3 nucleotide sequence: TGTGCCAGCAGCCCAATCCCAGACAGCGGAGAGACCCAGTACTTC.